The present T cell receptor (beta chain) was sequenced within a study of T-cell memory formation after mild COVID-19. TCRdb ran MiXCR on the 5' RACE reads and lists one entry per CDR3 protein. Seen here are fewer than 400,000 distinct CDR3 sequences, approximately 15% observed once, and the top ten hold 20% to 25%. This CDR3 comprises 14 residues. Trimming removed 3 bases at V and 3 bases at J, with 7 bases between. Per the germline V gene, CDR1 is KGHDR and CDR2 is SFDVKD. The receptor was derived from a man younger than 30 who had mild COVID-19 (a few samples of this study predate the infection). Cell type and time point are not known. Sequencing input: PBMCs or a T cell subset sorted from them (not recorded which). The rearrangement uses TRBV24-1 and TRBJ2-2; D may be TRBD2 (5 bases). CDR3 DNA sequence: TGTGCCACCAGTGATCCGCGGGACACCGGGGAGCTGTTTTTT. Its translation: CATSDPRDTGELFF.